This record covers a single T cell receptor beta chain. Its cognate antigen has yet to be identified. There are no base qualities to consult, and no much larger clone falls within one base. CDR1 and CDR2 are read off the germline V gene as SGHTA and FQGNSA. The CDR3 covers 16 residues, taking in both the cysteine and the phenylalanine. Only the CDR3 portion is preserved as DNA: 48 bases, with reading frame beginning at the first base. Between the V and J ends, shortened by 5 bases and 5 bases respectively, the junction contains 19 bases. These data originate in a study of T cells in Graves' hyperthyroidism and ophthalmopathy (dated by TCRdb to between 2019 and 2020). General notes on the study: Peripheral blood samples were taken at the time of initial diagnosis, prior to any treatment. To identify distinguishing TCR V-J signatures, a discovery cohort of about 95 patients was used, comprising some 43 with Graves' ophthalmopathy and around 57 with stable Graves' hyperthyroidism. Prospective prediction of ophthalmopathy was tested in an independent validation cohort of 18 to 20 hyperthyroidism patients and 17 patients who later progressed to ophthalmopathy. The 75 to 100 discovery patients were divided at random into training and test sets in a 7:3 ratio. In roughly six Graves' hyperthyroidism patients, the study also compared T-cell repertoires from thyroid tissue with T-cell repertoires from blood. Once sampling was done, hyperthyroidism patients were given methimazole at a starting dose of 30 mg daily, whereas ophthalmopathy patients were given high-dose intravenous methylprednisolone. According to the paper, TCR Vbeta CDR3 sequencing was carried out on 135 peripheral blood samples, which came from around 43 ophthalmopathy, around 75 hyperthyroidism and about 17 progressor patients.

Stable Graves' hyperthyroidism was defined as no progression to ophthalmopathy during 18 months of follow-up. Hyperthyroidism patients were aged 18 to 65 years and newly diagnosed, with disease duration of less than 2 months. Patients with uncontrolled infections, other autoimmune diseases, pregnancy or lactation were excluded. Diagnoses were established on the basis of clinical symptoms, serum thyroxine and TRAb, thyroid ultrasound, and orbital computed tomography. PBMCs were isolated from more than 9 ml of fresh peripheral blood by Ficoll-Paque density gradient centrifugation. Trizol reagent was used to extract total RNA, and RNA quality was then checked on an Agilent 2100 Bioanalyzer. Broad study findings and their caveats: In validation, progression to ophthalmopathy was predicted by the model with 70% to 71% sensitivity and just over 72% specificity, a median of 6.5 months before onset. Most expanded thyroid clonotypes (frequency above 0.001) were also detected in blood, suggesting blood repertoires may reflect thyroid immune responses. No statistical method was used to set the sample size in advance, and investigators knew the group allocation. A 13 V-J signature model separated ophthalmopathy from stable hyperthyroidism, with just over 85% sensitivity and 81.08% specificity in cross-validation and 80%/75% in testing.

Amplification of TCR beta CDR3 regions was carried out from RNA transcripts. For the first round of RT-PCR on the TCR CDR3, the HTBI primer set was used together with the Qiagen OneStep RT-PCR kit. A second multiplex PCR round built the libraries, followed by size selection and purification. Sequencing of the libraries was done on an Illumina HiSeq2000 using paired-end 100 bp reads. The source study handled its data this way. SOAPnuke was used to process the raw data, throwing out any read that contained adapters or uncalled bases, had a mean Phred below 15, or lacked an exact constant-primer or identifier match. COPE v1.2.5 was used to merge high-quality paired reads, and clonotypes were defined as unique nucleotide sequences. MiTCR v1.1 was used to align clonotypes to the IMGT TRBV, TRBD and TRBJ reference segments. Analysis was restricted to V-J combinations with a frequency above 0.0001, which covered roughly 99% of repertoires. The TCS score was defined as F50 (clonal expansion) divided by E x V (chaos), with BLOSUM62-based TCRdist calculated between CDR3 peptides within each V-J. Welch's t-statistics and random forest reduced around 550 V-J features to roughly 13, which were used in a naive Bayes classifier (R e1071). The raw public data were reprocessed by TCRdb itself: fastp quality trimming at Q25, MiXCR clonotype calling, in-frame beta chains only. A single entry per CDR3 protein holds the most common genes and DNA from its merged rows. The V and J calls shown here were made by TCRdb, not taken from the authors' results. This sample has about 700,000 distinct CDR3 sequences in its table, and about 15% of those were observed once. The top ten constitute about a tenth of the sample.

This receptor was taken from a woman between 18 and 30 years old with Graves' hyperthyroidism. The material sequenced was blood. The rearrangement combines TRBV7-2 with TRBJ2-1, and possibly TRBD2, on 6 matching bases. The DNA sequence is as follows: TGTGCCAGCAGCCTCACATCCGGGACTTCAAACAATGAGCAGTTCTTC. This is translated as CASSLTSGTSNNEQFF.